This record covers a single T cell receptor beta chain. Its antigen is still unknown. Trimming cost V 1 base and J 10 bases; bases outside gene matches: 4. Per germline, CDR1 SGHAT and CDR2 FQNNGV. This CDR3 is 13 amino acids long. These data come from a study of identifying expanded T cells in peripheral blood. Whole-study findings and limits: Across healthy donors, higher total template counts meant significantly greater approximately 2-week count variance. Differentially abundant clones: roughly 1.2 between replicates, 16.4 at around 15 days, less than 20 at four.

During the collection period, no donor immune events like infections were recorded. Here immunoSEQ multiplex PCR was the method, and the copy in TCRdb shows in-frame clones only, minus some. The sample contains about 100,000 clones, over 70% of which appear only once. The TCR sequence derives from a person aged 18 to 70 in good health. The sample consisted of blood. The rearrangement uses TRBV11-2 and TRBJ1-3, with 7 bases lining up with TRBD1. CDR3: CASSLGQGTTIYF. The CDR3, as DNA: TGTGCCAGCAGCTTAGGACAGGGTACTACCATATATTTT.